This entry lists 2 T cell receptor beta chains sequenced from one sample in a study of T cell changes during pregnancy in multiple sclerosis. TCRdb keeps only in-frame clones here, not all; method: immunoSEQ multiplex PCR. The profile covers about 85,000 clones, with about 89% appearing a single time and roughly 2.5% taken by the ten largest. The source material was peripheral blood, sampled in the first trimester of pregnancy. The origin of the receptors is a female donor with multiple sclerosis, enrolled in a pregnancy study.

The chain has TRBV29-1 and TRBJ2-5, with D possibly TRBD2 on 5 matching bases. The ends were cut back, 4 bases at V and 5 bases at J, with 11 bases in the middle. There are 12 residues in the CDR3. The germline V gene has CDR1 SQVTM and CDR2 ANQGSEA. The CDR3: CSVALSGETQYF. The CDR3, as DNA: TGCAGCGTTGCTCTGTCGGGGGAGACCCAGTACTTC.

This chain links TRBV27 with TRBJ2-3, with 10 nucleotides matching TRBD2. This CDR3 is 15 amino acids long. Trimming at V came to 6 bases and at J to 3 bases, leaving 6 bases not matched to a gene. Germline CDR1 MNHEY, CDR2 SMNVEV (reference sequence). The CDR3 is CASRASGRGTDTQYF. DNA for the CDR3: TGTGCCAGCAGGGCTAGCGGGAGAGGGACAGATACGCAGTATTTT.